This TCR beta chain was recovered during a study of T cells in Graves' hyperthyroidism and ophthalmopathy. TCR beta CDR3 sequences were amplified from RNA transcripts. First-round RT-PCR with HTBI primers amplified the TCR CDR3 region. TCRdb fed the multiplex PCR reads into MiXCR, producing one record per CDR3 protein. The sample shows around 540,000 distinct CDR3 sequences, around 16% of them seen only once. Trimming took 7 bases from V and 10 from J; bases not matched to a gene: 9. This CDR3 region has 14 residues. Germline-derived CDR1 and CDR2 are SGHAT and FQDESV (reference sequence). The rearrangement links TRBV11-1 to TRBJ2-1; the match to TRBD1 covers 11 bases. The TCR originated in a woman between 25 and 40 years old with Graves' ophthalmopathy. Sample: blood. CDR3 sequence: CASNPDRGLEEQFF. CDR3 nucleotide sequence: TGTGCCAGCAATCCGGACAGGGGGCTAGAGGAGCAGTTCTTC.